The sequence of this T cell receptor (beta chain) was determined in a study of blood T cell repertoires in COVID-19 (dated by TCRdb to the early 2020s). The study in broad terms: Samples covering the acute and convalescent phases of COVID-19 were provided by collaborators in the United States, Italy and Spain. The dataset comprised deeply sampled blood TCRbeta repertoires from subjects exposed to, actively infected with, or recovered from COVID-19. The material from the prospective study consisted of cDNA or gDNA derived from T cells, B-cell-depleted T cells, or PBMCs. Sample metadata almost always included a de-identified subject ID, COVID-19 status, age in years and sex. Where available, HLA class I and class II types were taken from metadata supplied by the sample provider and were not determined by assay-based typing. Samples were obtained from the ongoing ImmuneRACE study (first 160 participants) and from over 1,000 subjects provided by 6 global collaborators. The repertoires were released in a freely available public database intended as a resource for research on the immune response to SARS-CoV-2. Beyond this particular receptor, the publication reports: The quantity of clinical and demographic metadata differed by source and by participant and was supplied without curation.

V loses 4 bases, J loses 7 bases, and the germline ends lie 10 bases apart. Taken from the germline V gene, the CDR1 and CDR2 loops are SGHNT and YENEEA. Counted from cysteine to phenylalanine, this CDR3 has 12 amino acids. Only the CDR3 DNA is retained, 36 bases long and in frame from the first base. TCRbeta CDR3 regions were amplified from genomic DNA using the immunoSEQ Assay, a bias-controlled multiplex PCR. The paper's processing steps were these. The number of nucleated cells in each sample was estimated by amplification of reference gene primers within the assay. Sequence reads were collapsed and filtered to measure the absolute abundance of every unique TCRbeta CDR3 rearrangement. Productive Simpson clonality was computed per sample as the square root of Simpson's diversity index over productive rearrangements. What TCRdb holds here is the immuneACCESS table cut down to in-frame rearrangements. Part of the clones is not present; checked against another copy, under half of the missing clones reflect an unresolved V gene, and the others are unexplained. D and trimming were read from the DNA, whereas the V and J calls and clone size are those reported in that table. Within this sample are 250,000 to 350,000 clones, with approximately 90% of them counted one time only. The ten largest make up about 6% of the sample.

As concerns this clone: What antigen it recognizes has not been identified. Per-base qualities were not stored, and no clone one base away is much larger.

At one collaborating source in Seattle, patients were enrolled during active infection and were followed longitudinally through the course of disease. Each collaborating institution followed its own protocols to collect whole blood in K2EDTA tubes. For TCRbeta analysis, collaborators shipped samples in one of three forms: frozen whole blood, isolated PBMCs, or DNA extracted from either of those sample types. Input material: peripheral blood. Recombination joined TRBV11-3 with TRBJ1-1; no confident D gene assignment can be made. The receptor's source is a woman in her 50s with COVID-19, enrolled during active disease. The DNA reads as follows: TGTGCCAGCAGCTCAAATCTAGTTGAAGCTTTCTTT. Its amino acids are CASSSNLVEAFF.